This TCR beta chain appears in the sequencing data of a study of T cell repertoires in cytomegalovirus infection. Overall study: It can be stated that public TCR beta signatures indicated CMV infection as well as a matching HLA type.

This clonotype has a count of ten or more. TCRdb independently ran MiXCR on the reads; one entry per CDR3 protein. The sample carries about 490,000 distinct CDR3 sequences, about 11% recorded once. Sequenced: PBMCs. The source is a human donor in good health (CMV status not recorded). Some clones in this sample may be carry-over from other donors' samples.

The CDR3 nucleotides are TGCAGTGGAGGGCTTGAGGATACGCAGTATTTT. Amino acid sequence: CSGGLEDTQYF. The rearrangement joins TRBV20-1 to TRBJ2-3, with TRBD2 as a possible D gene (5 bases). V dropped 7 bases and J dropped 6 bases, with 11 bases sitting between them. Looked up from germline, CDR1 is DFQATT and CDR2 is SNEGSKA (reference sequence). The CDR3 totals 11 residues.